The 11 T cell receptor beta chains reported below all come from one sample, sequenced in a study of radiotherapy plus CTLA-4 blockade in lung cancer. Only in-frame clones appear in the TCRdb table, and some are missing; sequencing was by immunoSEQ multiplex PCR. The data hold 60,000 to 75,000 clones, with 60% to 80% observed a single time. The source material was peripheral blood, sampled from a patient treated with radiotherapy plus ipilimumab. These receptors were collected from a human donor with non-small cell lung cancer whose response to radiotherapy plus ipilimumab could not be evaluated. Some clones in this sample may be carry-over from other donors' samples.

The V and J genes are TRBV30 and TRBJ1-2, with TRBD1 identical over 8 bases. Germline assignment: CDR1 GTSNPN and CDR2 SVGIG (reference sequence). CDR3 length equals 13 residues. V lost 2 bases to trimming and J lost 4 bases; unmatched junction nucleotides: 3. The CDR3 region has the DNA TGTGCCTGGAGTAGGGACAGGCCCTATGGCTACACCTTC. It yields the protein CAWSRDRPYGYTF. The full variable domain, in which reference TRBV30 and TRBJ1-2 provide the parts outside the CDR3, is SQTIHQWPATLVQPVGSPLSLECTVEGTSNPNLYWYRQAAGRGLQLLFYSVGIGQISSEVPQNLSASRPQDRQFILSSKKLLLSDSGFYLCAWSRDRPYGYTFGSGTRLTVV.

In this sample, this clone turned up once. The chain couples TRBV6-1 to TRBJ2-7, with D perhaps TRBD1 (7 bases). The germline gives CDR1 MNHNS, CDR2 SASEGT. The V gene lost 4 bases and the J gene lost 2 bases, with 12 bases spanning the gap. The CDR3 covers 14 residues. The CDR3 sequence: CASSAQGGTYEQYF. DNA for the CDR3: TGTGCCAGCAGTGCCCAGGGGGGAACCTACGAGCAGTACTTC.

This chain joins TRBV27 and TRBJ1-2; the D gene is possibly TRBD1 (6 bases). The CDR3 covers 15 residues. V dropped 3 bases and J dropped 5 bases, with 16 bases sitting between them. The germline CDR1 and CDR2 sequences are MNHEY and SMNVEV (reference sequence). CDR3 sequence reads: CASSFISTQGYGYTF. DNA of the CDR3: TGTGCCAGCAGTTTTATATCTACACAGGGTTATGGCTACACCTTC.

The CDR3 region has the DNA TGTGCCACCAGCAGGGGAGGGGGAAGAGGGGCTGAAGCTTTCTTT. Protein product: CATSRGGGRGAEAFF. The rearrangement uses TRBV15 and TRBJ1-1, with D possibly TRBD1 on 6 matching bases. Trimming cost V 3 bases and J 6 bases, with 17 bases left between them. The CDR3 loop spans 15 amino acids. In germline, CDR1 is LNHNV, CDR2 YYDKDF (reference sequence).

The chain recombines TRBV5-4 with TRBJ2-7; the D gene is possibly TRBD1 (6 bases). The CDR3 spans 15 residues. Germline V gene data show CDR1 as SGHNT and CDR2 as YYREEE (reference sequence). Trimming left V 7 bases short and J 2 bases short, with 19 bases between. The CDR3 here is CASFMTGQKTYEQYF. The CDR3 bases are TGTGCCAGCTTCATGACAGGACAGAAGACCTACGAGCAGTACTTC.

V usage is TRBV18 and J usage is TRBJ1-2; 8 bases are a match to TRBD1. The CDR3 runs to 16 residues. The germline V gene has CDR1 KGHSH and CDR2 LQKENI. Trimming took 3 bases from V and 3 from J; bases not matched to a gene: 9. The CDR3 is CASSPQGAVRDYGYTF. The CDR3 DNA sequence: TGTGCCAGCTCACCCCAGGGGGCTGTACGAGACTATGGCTACACCTTC.

The chain recombines TRBV10-3 with TRBJ1-6; D is unresolved. V was cut by 0 bases and J by 10 bases, with 10 bases left in between. The CDR3 loop spans 14 amino acids. CDR1 ENHRY and CDR2 SYGVKD come from the germline V gene. DNA for the CDR3: TGTGCCATCAGTGAGTCAGAGGCTCCATCACCCCTCCACTTT. This sequence encodes CAISESEAPSPLHF.

The chain couples TRBV5-4 to TRBJ1-6; 8 positions agree with TRBD1. V dropped 3 bases and J dropped 4; count of bases not matched to a gene: 6. In germline, CDR1 is SGHNT, CDR2 YYREEE (reference sequence). The CDR3 is made up of 16 amino acids. This CDR3 is CASSSGGRIYNSPLHF. The DNA of the CDR3 is TGTGCCAGCAGCTCAGGGGGCCGGATATATAATTCACCCCTCCACTTT.

V and J are TRBV11-2 and TRBJ2-1; 7 bases are a match to TRBD1. The germline V gene encodes CDR1 SGHAT and CDR2 FQNNGV. V shed 4 bases and J 1 base; nucleotides not matched to a gene: 1. The CDR3 extends over 14 amino acids. CDR3 residues: CASSSRGSYNEQFF. The CDR3 DNA is TGTGCCAGCAGCTCCAGGGGGTCCTACAATGAGCAGTTCTTC.

The chain has TRBV9 and TRBJ2-7, with 7 bases lining up with TRBD1. The CDR3 extends over 16 amino acids. V shed 0 bases, J shed 1 base, and the junction held 7 bases outside the gene matches. Germline CDR1 reads SGDLS; CDR2 reads YYNGEE. CDR3 residues: CASSVASGQPSYEQYF. The CDR3 DNA sequence: TGTGCCAGCAGCGTAGCTTCGGGACAGCCGTCCTACGAGCAGTACTTC.

V is TRBV7-9 and J is TRBJ1-2; maybe TRBD1 (6 bases). V shed 5 bases and J shed 8 bases, with 12 bases lying between them. This CDR3 spans 12 amino acids. The germline V gene has CDR1 SEHNR and CDR2 FQNEAQ (reference sequence). The chain's CDR3 is CASSGGHRGYTF. For the CDR3, the DNA is TGTGCCAGCAGCGGGGGACATCGAGGCTACACCTTC.